This T cell receptor beta chain was sequenced in a study of blood T cell repertoires in COVID-19. Overall study context: Whether acute or convalescent, the COVID-19 samples came from the United States, Italy and Spain. Nucleic acid was either cDNA or gDNA, and it came from T cells, B-cell-depleted T cells, or PBMCs.

Trimming took 8 bases from V and 5 from J, leaving 30 bases between them. Germline lookup yields CDR1 SNHLY and CDR2 FYNNEI. The CDR3 runs 18 residues. Clones were sequenced by immunoSEQ multiplex PCR, and TCRdb holds only the in-frame ones, with some missing. The table records about 90,000 clones, around 87% of them present only once. The J gene is TRBJ1-2, the V gene TRBV2; tentatively, D is TRBD1 (6 bases). The origin of this receptor is a human donor in a cohort sampled during active COVID-19. The sequencing sample was made of peripheral blood. CDR3 sequence reads: CASSPPGTSESLRYGYTF. The CDR3 DNA reads as TGTGCCAGCTCTCCTCCCGGGACATCCGAATCGTTGAGGTATGGCTACACCTTC. The whole variable domain, remainder taken from reference TRBV2 and TRBJ1-2, is EPEVTQTPSHQVTQMGQEVILRCVPISNHLYFYWYRQILGQKVEFLVSFYNNEISEKSEIFDDQFSVERPDGSNFTLKIRSTKLEDSAMYFCASSPPGTSESLRYGYTFGSGTRLTVV.